The 8 T cell receptor beta chains below were found in one sample sequenced in a study of cytomegalovirus exposure and HLA in healthy donors. With 60 Vbeta and 13 Jbeta primers, the PCR was carried out. The repertoire was sequenced with immunoSEQ multiplex PCR; TCRdb's copy has only in-frame clones and lacks some. The sample lists about 190,000 clones; around 87% were seen once. Material for sequencing was PBMCs. The receptors originated from a man aged 25-45 years in good health and CMV-seronegative.

This clone was seen once. The chain recombines TRBV5-1 with TRBJ1-1, with 7 bases identical to TRBD1. The CDR3 runs to 15 residues. The ends lost 4 bases at V and 6 bases at J; junction bases unmatched: 12. Per germline, CDR1 SGHRS and CDR2 YFSETQ. CDR3 residues: CASSHPTGIWSEAFF. DNA for the CDR3: TGCGCCAGCAGCCACCCGACAGGGATTTGGTCTGAAGCTTTCTTT.

This clone was picked up one time. The chain is built from TRBV7-8 and TRBJ1-1, with 9 bases matching TRBD1. The V gene's germline CDR1 is SGHVS and CDR2 FQNEAQ. The CDR3 consists of 17 residues. Losses at the gene ends were 5 bases for V and 7 bases for J; bases not matched to a gene: 17. In nucleotides, the CDR3 is TGTGCCAGCAGCAAGAACAGGGGGCGTTTAATTTTTGGTGAAGCTTTCTTT. Its translation: CASSKNRGRLIFGEAFF.

The chain joins TRBV18 to TRBJ2-6; TRBD1 might be the D (5 bases). From germline, CDR1 is KGHSH and CDR2 LQKENI. This CDR3 region has 18 residues. Trimming pared 3 bases from V and 0 bases from J, leaving 15 bases between. The CDR3 spells CASSPLGQGSSGANVLTF. The CDR3 DNA follows: TGTGCCAGCTCACCCCTAGGACAAGGTAGCTCTGGGGCCAACGTCCTGACTTTC.

The chain couples TRBV18 to TRBJ1-6; 11 nucleotides line up with TRBD1. Germline lookup yields CDR1 KGHSH and CDR2 LQKENI. This CDR3 is 16 amino acids long. Losses at the gene ends were 3 bases for V and 7 bases for J; bases not matched to a gene: 5. The CDR3 nucleotides read TGTGCCAGCTCACCCAGGACAGGGGGCGGAAATTCACCCCTCCACTTT. Its protein product is CASSPRTGGGNSPLHF.

The V and J genes are TRBV4-2 and TRBJ1-1; possibly TRBD1 for D (6 bases). This CDR3 has 15 residues. V dropped 0 bases and J dropped 3 bases, with 11 bases sitting between them. CDR1 LGHNA and CDR2 YNFKEQ come from the germline V gene. The CDR3 nucleotides read TGTGCCAGCAGCCAAGAAGGGGGAAGGGACACTGAAGCTTTCTTT. It encodes CASSQEGGRDTEAFF.

A remark on this clone: The junction differs from germline at one of its ends, possibly a read error. The chain recombines TRBV7-9 with TRBJ2-7; 7 bases map to TRBD1. This CDR3 is built from 17 residues. Germline CDR1 reads SEHNR; CDR2 reads FQNEAQ (reference sequence). The chain's CDR3 is CSSSAQGGRAGGYEQYF. CDR3 in DNA: TGTTCCAGCAGCGCACAAGGCGGGCGGGCAGGGGGCTACGAGCAGTACTTC.

To note about this clone: The junction does not match germline at one end; this may be a read error. The J gene is TRBJ2-5, the V gene TRBV27, with a weak D call TRBD1 (5 bases). CDR3 length equals 14 residues. Germline V gene sequence: CDR1 MNHEY, CDR2 SMNVEV (reference sequence). CDR3 DNA sequence: TGTGCCAGCAGTTTAGTCCCAGGGCTAGAGACCCAGCACTTC. Amino acids: CASSLVPGLETQHF.

The chain recombines TRBV30 with TRBJ2-2; no clear D gene. The CDR3 has 13 amino acids. Germline V gene sequence: CDR1 GTSNPN, CDR2 SVGIG (reference sequence). V was pared by 4 bases and J by 6 bases, with 12 bases between. The CDR3: CAWKRQTPGELFF. As DNA, the CDR3 is TGTGCCTGGAAACGACAAACCCCCGGGGAGCTGTTTTTT. Based on the CDR3 plus reference TRBV30 and TRBJ2-2, the full variable domain is SQTIHQWPATLVQPVGSPLSLECTVEGTSNPNLYWYRQAAGRGLQLLFYSVGIGQISSEVPQNLSASRPQDRQFILSSKKLLLSDSGFYLCAWKRQTPGELFFGEGSRLTVL.